Presented here are 16 T cell receptor beta chains from one specimen sequenced in a study of shared clonotypes between healthy human individuals. Sequenced by immunoSEQ multiplex PCR; TCRdb stores in-frame clones only, minus some. This table holds a few hundred thousand clones, roughly 97% found once. The specimen sequenced was naive CD4+ T cells sorted from blood. Documented subset: CD45RA+ positively selected. Receptor source: a woman aged 25-40 years in good health.

The chain recombines TRBV27 with TRBJ2-1; D possibly uses TRBD1 or TRBD2 (5 bases each). From germline, CDR1 is MNHEY and CDR2 SMNVEV (reference sequence). The CDR3 is 17 amino acids. V lost 3 bases and J lost 7, with 22 bases in between. The CDR3 protein is CASSFLVRGALGNEQFF. The CDR3 DNA is TGTGCCAGCAGTTTCCTTGTAAGAGGGGCTTTGGGGAATGAGCAGTTCTTC.

This clone was detected once. The chain carries TRBV2 and TRBJ2-5, with TRBD2 matching 7 bases. J gave up 3 bases and V 3 bases, and 4 bases lay outside the gene matches. The CDR3 extends over 14 amino acids. The germline CDR1 and CDR2 sequences are SNHLY and FYNNEI. The CDR3 DNA follows: TGTGCCAGCAGTGACACTAGCGCCAAAGAGACCCAGTACTTC. Protein: CASSDTSAKETQYF.

This chain connects TRBV9 to TRBJ2-5, with D unresolved. CDR3 length: 14 amino acids. The germline CDR1 and CDR2 sequences are SGDLS and YYNGEE. V lost 0 bases and J 1 base, leaving 7 bases between the germline ends. The CDR3 loop is CASSVGLGQETQYF. The CDR3 nucleotides are TGTGCCAGCAGCGTAGGACTTGGCCAAGAGACCCAGTACTTC.

DNA of the CDR3: TGTGCCAGCAGTTCCAACCGGGACAGGGGATCAAGGAACACTGAAGCTTTCTTT. Translated, it gives CASSSNRDRGSRNTEAFF. V and J are TRBV28 and TRBJ1-1; 10 positions agree with TRBD1. CDR3 size: 18 residues. The V and J ends lost 4 bases and 1 base, in that order; junction bases with no gene match: 12. Germline V gives CDR1 MDHEN, CDR2 SYDVKM.

V gene TRBV19 combines with J gene TRBJ2-6, with D perhaps being TRBD1 or TRBD2 (5 bases each). Germline V gene lookup returns CDR1 LNHDA and CDR2 SQIVND (reference sequence). The length of the CDR3 is 17 residues. Trimming pared 5 bases from V and 0 bases from J, leaving 14 bases between. Here the CDR3 DNA reads TGTGCCAGTAGTCTTACTGGGACGGTCTCTGGGGCCAACGTCCTGACTTTC. This translates into CASSLTGTVSGANVLTF.

The chain recombines TRBV6-5 with TRBJ1-1; D gene uncertain. Germline V gene sequence: CDR1 MNHEY, CDR2 SVGAGI. Trimming pared 2 bases from V and 11 bases from J, leaving 9 bases between. CDR3 size: 11 residues. The DNA of the CDR3 is TGTGCCAGCAGTTACCGTGGGAATGCTTTCTTT. This translates into CASSYRGNAFF.

The V call is TRBV28, the J call TRBJ1-2, with D maybe TRBD1 (6 bases). CDR3 length: 14 residues. V lost 4 bases and J lost 5, with 14 bases in between. Germline V gene lookup returns CDR1 MDHEN and CDR2 SYDVKM. Here the CDR3 DNA reads TGTGCCAGCAGTTCAGGCACAGGGACGTATGGCTACACCTTC. This gives the protein CASSSGTGTYGYTF.

The gene calls are TRBV10-3 and TRBJ1-6; D is uncertain. CDR3 size: 15 residues. Germline lookup yields CDR1 ENHRY and CDR2 SYGVKD. Between the trimmed V and J ends, which lost 10 bases and 0 bases, there was a span of 13 bases. This CDR3 is CANREESSYNSPLHF. The CDR3 DNA reads TGTGCCAACCGAGAAGAGAGCTCCTATAATTCACCCCTCCACTTT.

This sequence joins TRBV2 and TRBJ1-4; TRBD1 might be the D (5 bases). Deletions cut 6 bases from V and 3 bases from J, with 11 bases between. The CDR3 extends over 14 amino acids. CDR1 and CDR2 from the germline V gene are SNHLY and FYNNEI. The CDR3 region has the DNA TGTGCCAGCAGCGACGACAGCGCTAATGAAAAACTGTTTTTT. Translating gives CASSDDSANEKLFF.

The rearrangement links TRBV27 to TRBJ2-5; D might be TRBD2 (6 bases). Per germline, CDR1 MNHEY and CDR2 SMNVEV (reference sequence). The CDR3 covers 16 residues. The V and J ends lost 5 bases and 5 bases respectively, with 21 bases between them. The CDR3 nucleotides are TGTGCCAGCAGTAAGGGACTTAACGCCGGGTCGGAGACCCAGTACTTC. It codes for CASSKGLNAGSETQYF.

The chain has TRBV6-4 and TRBJ2-2; D is unresolved. Germline CDR1 and CDR2: MRHNA and SNTAGT. Trimming took off 4 bases at V and 0 bases at J, with 12 bases between the two ends. CDR3 length: 16 residues. This CDR3 reads CASSASRSTNTGELFF. CDR3 nucleotides: TGTGCCAGCAGTGCGAGTCGGTCCACGAACACCGGGGAGCTGTTTTTT.

The chain employs TRBV2 and TRBJ2-3; tentative D call: TRBD2 (6 bases). The CDR3 spans 14 residues. V was trimmed by 7 bases and J by 4 bases, leaving 15 bases between them. The V gene's germline CDR1 is SNHLY and CDR2 FYNNEI. CDR3 amino acids: CASKMGRESDTQYF. The DNA for the CDR3 is TGTGCCAGCAAAATGGGACGGGAGTCAGATACGCAGTATTTT.

This chain links TRBV6-5 with TRBJ1-5; TRBD1 is a possible D gene (6 bases). CDR1 MNHEY and CDR2 SVGAGI come from the germline V gene. This CDR3 has 15 residues. Trimming stripped 7 bases from V and 2 bases from J, with 15 bases between. The CDR3 loop reads CASKTGYGGNQPQHF. The CDR3 DNA reads TGTGCCAGCAAAACAGGGTATGGGGGCAATCAGCCCCAGCATTTT.

This chain's CDR3 is CASSFTIGTGLETQYF. CDR3 DNA: TGTGCCAGCAGCTTCACCATCGGGACAGGGTTAGAGACCCAGTACTTC. V gene TRBV5-8 combines with J gene TRBJ2-5; 9 nucleotides align to TRBD1. This CDR3 contains 16 residues. The germline CDR1 and CDR2 sequences are SGHTS and YDEGEE. Trimming cost V 2 bases and J 4 bases; bases outside gene matches: 9.

The chain carries TRBV7-9 and TRBJ2-2; 10 bases are shared with TRBD1. The CDR3 loop spans 14 amino acids. The ends lost 11 bases at V and 3 bases at J; junction bases unmatched: 6. Germline V gene sequence: CDR1 SEHNR, CDR2 FQNEAQ (reference sequence). The CDR3 sequence is CAGGQGFDTGELFF. The CDR3 coding sequence is TGTGCCGGGGGACAGGGGTTCGACACCGGGGAGCTGTTTTTT.

In DNA, the CDR3 is TGTGCCAGCAACGATGGACAGGTTTACAATGAGCAGTTCTTC. Amino acid sequence: CASNDGQVYNEQFF. J is TRBJ2-1 and V is TRBV5-8; 7 positions agree with TRBD1. Germline CDR1 and CDR2: SGHTS and YDEGEE. V was pared by 6 bases and J by 4 bases, with 7 bases of the junction left unmatched. This CDR3 comprises 14 residues.